Below, 23 T cell receptor beta chains from the same sample are listed, as sequenced in a study of T-cell memory formation after mild COVID-19. TCRdb independently ran MiXCR on the 5' RACE reads; one entry per CDR3 protein. Here the sample spans more than 300,000 distinct CDR3 sequences, 20% to 25% being singletons. Sequenced input: PBMCs or a T cell subset sorted from them (not recorded which). The receptor set was obtained from a man aged 18 to 35 who had mild COVID-19 (a few samples of this study predate the infection). Cell type and time point are not known.

The chain is built from TRBV11-3 and TRBJ2-1; 12 bases are shared with TRBD2. Germline V gene sequence: CDR1 SGHNT, CDR2 YENEEA. V trimming: 6 bases; J trimming: 5 bases; junction bases outside the gene matches: 8. This CDR3 is 16 amino acids long. CDR3 coding DNA: TGTGCCAGCAGTCTCACCAGACTAGCGGGGGACAATGAGCAGTTCTTC. This encodes CASSLTRLAGDNEQFF.

V is TRBV2 and J is TRBJ2-7; maybe TRBD1 (6 bases). Germline-derived CDR1 and CDR2 are SNHLY and FYNNEI. Trimming shortened V by 11 bases and J by 5 bases, and 13 bases separated the two germline ends. This CDR3 has 11 amino acids. The CDR3 bases are TGTGCCGGTCGCTGGGGGCACGAGCAGTACGTC. It translates to CAGRWGHEQYV.

The rearrangement uses TRBV20-1 and TRBJ2-3; 7 bases fit TRBD1. V gave up 6 bases and J gave up 0 bases; unmatched junction bases: 9. Germline V lookup: CDR1 DFQATT, CDR2 SNEGSKA (reference sequence). The CDR3 consists of 15 residues. This CDR3 is CSASDDRESTDTQYF. As DNA, the CDR3 is TGCAGTGCCAGCGACGACAGGGAAAGCACAGATACGCAGTATTTT.

V and J are TRBV20-1 and TRBJ2-1; TRBD2 aligns across 7 bases. Germline V gene lookup returns CDR1 DFQATT and CDR2 SNEGSKA (reference sequence). This CDR3 is 14 amino acids long. J gave up 6 bases and V 6 bases, and 11 bases lay outside the gene matches. The CDR3 bases are TGCAGTGCGGCAGACCGACTAGCCTCCAATGAGCAGTTCTTC. Translated: CSAADRLASNEQFF.

J is TRBJ2-3 and V is TRBV18; possibly TRBD2 for D (5 bases). The germline V gene encodes CDR1 KGHSH and CDR2 LQKENI. Trimming removed 5 bases from V and 0 bases from J, with 15 bases in between. The CDR3 has 16 amino acids. As DNA, the CDR3 is TGTGCCAGCTCATCTCCAGCAGCGGCTAGCACAGATACGCAGTATTTT. Translation: CASSSPAAASTDTQYF.

This rearrangement joins TRBV12-3 or TRBV12-4 to TRBJ2-4; D unresolved. This CDR3 spans 15 amino acids. Trimming removed 2 bases at V and 8 bases at J, with 16 bases between. The chain's CDR3 is CASSLSFFSGHIQYF. Here the CDR3 DNA reads TGTGCCAGCAGTTTATCGTTTTTCTCTGGTCACATTCAGTACTTC.

This clonotype was counted a few times. This chain joins TRBV25-1 and TRBJ2-2; 8 bases fit TRBD1. The length of the CDR3 is 13 residues. After removal of 8 bases from V and 2 bases from J, the junction contained 1 base not matched to a gene. From germline, CDR1 is MGHDK and CDR2 SYGVNS. The CDR3 region is CASDRGNTGELFF. CDR3 nucleotides: TGTGCCAGCGACAGGGGAAACACCGGGGAGCTGTTTTTT.

This rearrangement joins TRBV5-1 to TRBJ2-3, with D possibly TRBD1 on 5 matching bases. This CDR3 is 14 amino acids long. The germline gives CDR1 SGHRS, CDR2 YFSETQ. V was clipped by 5 bases and J by 0 bases, with 10 bases between them. Here the CDR3 DNA reads TGCGCCAGCAGACTCAGGGCTAGCACAGATACGCAGTATTTT. This sequence encodes CASRLRASTDTQYF.

The V gene is TRBV5-1, the J gene TRBJ1-1; 7 bases fit TRBD1. The V and J ends lost 4 bases and 5 bases, in that order; junction bases with no gene match: 8. This CDR3 is 14 amino acids long. Germline V gene lookup returns CDR1 SGHRS and CDR2 YFSETQ. CDR3 in DNA: TGCGCCAGCAGCATGACAGGGATTGGGACTGAAGCTTTCTTT. Its protein product is CASSMTGIGTEAFF.

This chain joins TRBV5-1 and TRBJ2-3, with TRBD1 matching 10 bases. The CDR3 runs to 16 residues. The germline V gene has CDR1 SGHRS and CDR2 YFSETQ. Unmatched junction bases numbered 5, after V lost 0 bases and J lost 4 bases. CDR3 DNA sequence: TGCGCCAGCAGCTTGGGGGTAGGACAGGGGGCAGATACGCAGTATTTT. It translates to CASSLGVGQGADTQYF.

The V call is TRBV5-1, the J call TRBJ2-2; D possibly corresponds to TRBD1 (5 bases). The V end was cut by 8 bases, the J end by 4 bases, with 6 bases between. This CDR3 region has 11 residues. In germline, CDR1 is SGHRS, CDR2 YFSETQ. CDR3 coding DNA: TGCGCCAGTCAGGGCACCGGGGAGCTGTTTTTT. This sequence encodes CASQGTGELFF.

V usage is TRBV28 and J usage is TRBJ1-6, with 10 bases matching TRBD1. The CDR3 consists of 15 residues. The trim removed 3 bases at V and 6 bases at J, leaving 2 bases unmatched. Germline CDR1 MDHEN, CDR2 SYDVKM. The DNA of the CDR3 is TGTGCCAGCAGTTTGGGGACAGGGGTTAATTCACCCCTCCACTTT. Protein product: CASSLGTGVNSPLHF.

The chain has TRBV15 and TRBJ2-4, with 11 bases that match TRBD2. The CDR3 spans 16 residues. The J segment lost 4 bases and the V segment lost 8 bases, leaving 10 bases of the junction unmatched. In germline, CDR1 is LNHNV, CDR2 YYDKDF (reference sequence). The CDR3: CATRLLPSGGKNIQYF. In DNA form, the CDR3 reads TGTGCCACCCGACTTCTCCCTAGCGGGGGGAAAAACATTCAGTACTTC. Filled out from reference TRBV15 and TRBJ2-4, the complete variable domain reads DAMVIQNPRYQVTQFGKPVTLSCSQTLNHNVMYWYQQKSSQAPKLLFHYYDKDFNNEADTPDNFQSRRPNTSFCFLDIRSPGLGDTAMYLCATRLLPSGGKNIQYFGAGTRLSVL.

This clonotype was picked up a small number of times. V gene TRBV12-3 or TRBV12-4 combines with J gene TRBJ2-3; no clear D gene. V dropped 1 base and J dropped 2 bases, with 13 bases sitting between them. This CDR3 spans 16 amino acids. In DNA, the CDR3 is TGTGCCAGCAGTTTAGAAGGGATGGTGGACACAGATACGCAGTATTTT. It is translated as CASSLEGMVDTDTQYF.

The rearrangement links TRBV30 to TRBJ2-7; 7 bases are shared with TRBD1. The CDR3 runs 14 residues. Germline values: CDR1 GTSNPN, CDR2 SVGIG (reference sequence). Germline trimming cut 2 bases from V and 5 bases from J; bases unmatched to any gene: 9. This chain's CDR3 is CAWSKETGYDEQYF. The CDR3 DNA follows: TGTGCCTGGAGTAAGGAGACAGGGTATGACGAGCAGTACTTC.

The rearrangement uses TRBV29-1 and TRBJ1-2; 7 bases are shared with TRBD1. This CDR3 spans 11 amino acids. V lost 6 bases to trimming and J lost 7 bases; unmatched junction nucleotides: 5. The germline CDR1 and CDR2 sequences are SQVTM and ANQGSEA. CDR3 sequence: CSVATGSGYTF. The CDR3 DNA follows: TGCAGCGTGGCGACAGGGTCTGGCTACACCTTC. The variable domain in full, with the rest retrieved from reference TRBV29-1 and TRBJ1-2, is SAVISQKPSRDICQRGTSLTIQCQVDSQVTMMFWYRQQPGQSLTLIATANQGSEATYESGFVIDKFPISRPNLTFSTLTVSNMSPEDSSIYLCSVATGSGYTFGSGTRLTVV.

The CDR3: CASSPSGGGIWEKLFF. CDR3 in DNA: TGCGCCAGCAGCCCTTCGGGCGGTGGAATATGGGAAAAACTGTTTTTT. The chain combines TRBV4-1 with TRBJ1-4; D gene unclear. V was pared by 4 bases and J by 8 bases, with 20 bases between. Per the germline V gene, CDR1 is MGHRA and CDR2 is YSYEKL. The CDR3 is made up of 16 amino acids.

This clonotype was observed a few times. The CDR3: CASGRGPGTEAFF. DNA of the CDR3: TGTGCCAGCGGGCGAGGGCCGGGCACTGAAGCTTTCTTT. The gene calls are TRBV7-3 and TRBJ1-1; the D is unclear. The germline CDR1 and CDR2 sequences are SGHTA and FQGTGA. This CDR3 comprises 13 residues. Trimming left V 8 bases short and J 4 bases short, with 14 bases between.

This clonotype was counted at least ten times. The chain has TRBV6-6 and TRBJ2-1; D is perhaps TRBD2 (6 bases). In germline, CDR1 is MNHNY, CDR2 SVGAGI (reference sequence). Trimming stripped 1 base from V and 6 bases from J, with 10 bases between. This CDR3 region has 14 residues. The CDR3 nucleotides read TGTGCCAGCAGTTACTTACTAGCCCGCAATGAGCAGTTCTTC. This codes for CASSYLLARNEQFF.

The J gene is TRBJ1-1, the V gene TRBV4-2; TRBD1 might be the D (5 bases). Trimming stripped 4 bases from V and 1 base from J, with 7 bases between. Germline CDR1 reads LGHNA; CDR2 reads YNFKEQ. The CDR3 runs 13 residues. The CDR3 loop is CASSRRENTEAFF. The CDR3 DNA is TGTGCCAGCAGCCGCAGGGAGAACACTGAAGCTTTCTTT.

The V call is TRBV12-3 or TRBV12-4, the J call TRBJ1-2; TRBD1 matches at 8 bases. Trimming at V came to 2 bases and at J to 4 bases, leaving 3 bases not matched to a gene. The CDR3 contains 14 residues. The CDR3 here is CASSLNRGSYGYTF. CDR3 DNA: TGTGCCAGCAGTTTAAACAGGGGGTCCTATGGCTACACCTTC.

This clonotype was detected a few times. The chain uses TRBV7-3 and TRBJ2-5; either TRBD1 or TRBD2 may fit D (5 bases each). Germline V gives CDR1 SGHTA, CDR2 FQGTGA. Trimming stripped 5 bases from V and 4 bases from J, with 17 bases between. The CDR3 loop spans 15 amino acids. CDR3 in amino acids: CASSLSGTLGETQYF. The DNA for the CDR3 is TGTGCCAGCAGCCTCTCCGGGACCCTGGGAGAGACCCAGTACTTC.

The chain is built from TRBV29-1 and TRBJ2-5; 7 nucleotides line up with TRBD1. This CDR3 comprises 13 residues. Germline V gene lookup returns CDR1 SQVTM and CDR2 ANQGSEA. V dropped 4 bases and J dropped 5; count of bases not matched to a gene: 7. The DNA for the CDR3 is TGCAGCGTTGCAGAGGGGGCTTCGGAGACCCAGTACTTC. This gives the protein CSVAEGASETQYF.